The 13 T cell receptor beta chains listed next were all sequenced from one sample in a study of T cell responses to AZD1222 COVID-19 vaccine. The repertoire was sequenced with immunoSEQ multiplex PCR; TCRdb's copy has only in-frame clones and lacks some. Of 150,000 to 200,000 clones listed, under 95% were seen once; the top ten hold roughly 4.6%. Source: peripheral blood, taken 28 days after the second AZD1222 dose. The source of these receptors is an adult who received the AZD1222 COVID-19 vaccine.

The gene calls are TRBV27 and TRBJ2-1, with D tentatively TRBD1 (5 bases). The CDR3 is 13 residues long. Germline values: CDR1 MNHEY, CDR2 SMNVEV (reference sequence). Trimming took off 0 bases at V and 6 bases at J, with 6 bases between the two ends. Written as DNA, the CDR3 is TGTGCCAGCAGTTTATCCAGGGTCAATGAGCAGTTCTTC. Its protein is CASSLSRVNEQFF.

The rearrangement joins TRBV3-1 (or the pseudogene TRBV3-2) to TRBJ1-3; D unresolved. In germline, CDR1 is LGHDT, CDR2 YNNKEL (reference sequence). V was cut by 4 bases and J by 0 bases, with 13 bases left in between. The CDR3 sequence is 16 residues long. In DNA, the CDR3 is TGTGCCAGCAGCCCCCTGAGCAGCCTCTCTGGAAACACCATATATTTT. This sequence encodes CASSPLSSLSGNTIYF.

J is TRBJ2-7 and V is TRBV6-5; possibly TRBD1 for D (5 bases). The CDR3 length is 14 residues. Germline CDR1 and CDR2: MNHEY and SVGAGI. V lost 7 bases, J lost 0 bases, and 13 bases lay in between. As DNA, the CDR3 is TGTGCCAGCAAGGTACAGGCCAGCTCCTACGAGCAGTACTTC. Translated: CASKVQASSYEQYF.

This clone was seen just once. The rearrangement joins TRBV19 to TRBJ1-2; no reliable D call. Germline CDR1 LNHDA, CDR2 SQIVND (reference sequence). Trimming removed 0 bases from V and 8 bases from J, with 16 bases in between. CDR3 length: 15 residues. The CDR3 DNA sequence: TGTGCCAGTAGTATAGATCTATACAGCAAACCAGGCTACACCTTC. As protein: CASSIDLYSKPGYTF.

The V call is TRBV27, the J call TRBJ2-2; TRBD2 agrees at 9 bases. The CDR3 spans 16 residues. The J segment lost 4 bases and the V segment lost 7 bases, leaving 10 bases of the junction unmatched. Looked up from germline, CDR1 is MNHEY and CDR2 is SMNVEV (reference sequence). The CDR3 sequence: CASTPGVAGVTGELFF. The DNA for the CDR3 is TGTGCCAGCACCCCCGGGGTAGCGGGAGTCACCGGGGAGCTGTTTTTT.

The CDR3 sequence: CASSVDRVSLGYTF. The DNA for the CDR3 is TGTGCCAGCTCCGTGGACAGGGTCTCTCTTGGCTACACCTTC. This rearrangement joins TRBV18 to TRBJ1-2; 8 bases are a match to TRBD1. Trimming took 6 bases from V and 7 from J; bases not matched to a gene: 10. Germline loops: CDR1 KGHSH, CDR2 LQKENI. This CDR3 is 14 amino acids long.

This chain links TRBV4-3 with TRBJ2-6, with 9 nucleotides matching TRBD1. Trimming at V came to 2 bases and at J to 0 bases, leaving 11 bases not matched to a gene. Germline CDR1 and CDR2: LGHNA and YSLEER. This CDR3 spans 20 amino acids. The CDR3 loop reads CASSQRRAGQGLSGANVLTF. CDR3 nucleotides: TGCGCCAGCAGCCAACGTAGAGCGGGACAGGGCCTCTCTGGGGCCAACGTCCTGACTTTC.

The J gene is TRBJ1-1, the V gene TRBV6-5; D remains ambiguous. With 4 bases removed from V and 3 bases from J, the gap between germline ends came to 12 bases. This CDR3 has 14 amino acids. Germline V gene sequence: CDR1 MNHEY, CDR2 SVGAGI. The CDR3 DNA reads as TGTGCCAGCAGTTTCCTCAAAGAGTACACTGAAGCTTTCTTT. Encoded protein: CASSFLKEYTEAFF.

This chain links TRBV10-2 with TRBJ2-1, with D perhaps TRBD1 (5 bases). Trimming stripped 6 bases from V and 6 bases from J, with 9 bases between. The CDR3 extends over 12 amino acids. CDR1 and CDR2 (germline): WSHSY, SAAADI. The CDR3 loop reads CASRPRGNEQFF. CDR3 in DNA: TGCGCCAGCAGGCCTAGGGGCAATGAGCAGTTCTTC.

CDR3 in amino acids: CASRTSDEQFF. For the CDR3, the DNA is TGTGCCAGTCGGACGAGTGATGAGCAGTTCTTC. The chain couples TRBV12-3 or TRBV12-4 to TRBJ2-1, with D unclear. The CDR3 is 11 amino acids. V was shortened by 9 bases and J by 8 bases, with 11 bases between the two germline ends.

The chain is built from TRBV20-1 and TRBJ2-7; tentative D call: TRBD2 (5 bases). Trimming cost V 2 bases and J 7 bases, with 9 bases left between them. This CDR3 spans 11 amino acids. Germline V gene sequence: CDR1 DFQATT, CDR2 SNEGSKA (reference sequence). DNA of the CDR3: TGCAGTGCTAGATCCTCGGGAGAGCAGTACTTC. Its protein is CSARSSGEQYF.

The chain joins TRBV7-9 to TRBJ1-1, with D possibly TRBD1 on 6 matching bases. This CDR3 region has 17 residues. V was trimmed by 5 bases and J by 0 bases, leaving 19 bases between them. Germline V gene data show CDR1 as SEHNR and CDR2 as FQNEAQ (reference sequence). The CDR3 nucleotides are TGTGCCAGCAGCCGCATTGGAGGACAGCACATGAACACTGAAGCTTTCTTT. As protein: CASSRIGGQHMNTEAFF. Based on the CDR3 plus reference TRBV7-9 and TRBJ1-1, the full variable domain is DTGVSQNPRHKITKRGQNVTFRCDPISEHNRLYWYRQTLGQGPEFLTYFQNEAQLEKSRLLSDRFSAERPKGSFSTLEIQRTEQGDSAMYLCASSRIGGQHMNTEAFFGQGTRLTVV.

The chain employs TRBV5-5 and TRBJ2-1, with TRBD1 matching over 8 bases. Germline V gene lookup returns CDR1 SGHKS and CDR2 YYEKEE (reference sequence). The V segment lost 0 bases and the J segment 7 bases; nucleotides outside the gene matches: 12. This CDR3 contains 17 residues. DNA of the CDR3: TGTGCCAGCAGCTTGGCCTTCGGACAGGGTATGGGGAATGAGCAGTTCTTC. Amino acid sequence: CASSLAFGQGMGNEQFF. Using reference TRBV5-5 and TRBJ2-1 for the parts outside the CDR3, the full variable domain is DAGVTQSPTHLIKTRGQQVTLRCSPISGHKSVSWYQQVLGQGPQFIFQYYEKEERGRGNFPDRFSARQFPNYSSELNVNALLLGDSALYLCASSLAFGQGMGNEQFFGPGTRLTVL.